These 8 T cell receptor beta chains were sequenced from one sample in a study of T-cell memory formation after mild COVID-19. One entry per CDR3 protein, called by TCRdb with MiXCR from the 5' RACE reads. Here the sample spans a few hundred thousand distinct CDR3 sequences, over 25% being singletons. Sequencing was carried out using PBMCs or a T cell subset sorted from them (not recorded which). These receptors came from an adult woman who had mild COVID-19 (a few samples of this study predate the infection). Cell type and time point are not known.

The chain couples TRBV5-1 to TRBJ2-6, with 7 bases identical to TRBD1. The germline gives CDR1 SGHRS, CDR2 YFSETQ. The CDR3 totals 15 residues. The J segment lost 0 bases and the V segment lost 4 bases, leaving 1 base of the junction unmatched. The CDR3 DNA reads TGCGCCAGCAGCGGACAGGTCTCTGGGGCCAACGTCCTGACTTTC. Translated, it gives CASSGQVSGANVLTF.

This sequence joins TRBV7-2 and TRBJ1-6; D is possibly TRBD1 (5 bases). The germline gives CDR1 SGHTA, CDR2 FQGNSA. V lost 0 bases to trimming and J lost 10 bases, with 19 bases between them. This CDR3 has 17 residues. The CDR3 loop is CASSLASRARASSPLHF. CDR3 bases: TGTGCCAGCAGCTTAGCCAGCCGGGCCAGGGCTAGCTCACCCCTCCACTTT. The entire variable domain, with the rest obtained from reference TRBV7-2 and TRBJ1-6, is as follows: GAGVSQSPSNKVTEKGKDVELRCDPISGHTALYWYRQSLGQGLEFLIYFQGNSAPDKSGLPSDRFSAERTGGSVSTLTIQRTQQEDSAVYLCASSLASRARASSPLHFGNGTRLTVT.

The V and J genes are TRBV4-2 and TRBJ1-4; no firm D call. V gave up 1 base and J gave up 7 bases, with 7 bases separating them. The germline CDR1 and CDR2 sequences are LGHNA and YNFKEQ. There are 13 residues in the CDR3. Here the CDR3 reads CASSQGGAEKLFF. CDR3 DNA: TGTGCCAGCAGCCAAGGAGGAGCTGAAAAACTGTTTTTT.

The chain links TRBV4-2 to TRBJ2-1; maybe TRBD2 (5 bases). CDR3 length: 15 amino acids. Trimming shortened V by 0 bases and J by 4 bases, and 10 bases separated the two germline ends. Germline CDR1 and CDR2: LGHNA and YNFKEQ. The DNA of the CDR3 is TGTGCCAGCAGCCAAGAAGAAGCGGAGTACAATGAGCAGTTCTTC. Its protein is CASSQEEAEYNEQFF.

V is TRBV15 and J is TRBJ1-2, with TRBD1 matching over 9 bases. Germline-derived CDR1 and CDR2 are LNHNV and YYDKDF (reference sequence). This CDR3 is 15 amino acids long. V gave up 1 base and J gave up 8 bases; unmatched junction bases: 8. CDR3 in DNA: TGTGCCACCAGCAGAGCGAATACAGGGGGCGACGGCTACACCTTC. Its protein product is CATSRANTGGDGYTF.

This clonotype was recorded a few times. The chain carries TRBV4-2 and TRBJ2-5; the D is unclear. V was trimmed by 1 base and J by 8 bases, leaving 8 bases between them. The CDR3 consists of 12 residues. The germline V gene encodes CDR1 LGHNA and CDR2 YNFKEQ. The CDR3 nucleotides read TGTGCCAGCAGCCAAGCCAAGGAAACCCAGTACTTC. Translating gives CASSQAKETQYF.

This clonotype was observed a few times. The chain recombines TRBV27 with TRBJ2-3; D possibly matches TRBD1 or TRBD2 (5 bases each). This CDR3 region has 16 residues. Germline CDR1 is MNHEY and CDR2 is SMNVEV (reference sequence). Trimming removed 4 bases at V and 4 bases at J, with 18 bases between. This chain's CDR3 is CASSSPRGPTSDTQYF. CDR3 bases: TGTGCCAGCAGTTCTCCCCGGGGACCCACTTCAGATACGCAGTATTTT.

The sample holds a few counts of this clonotype. The chain joins TRBV12-3 or TRBV12-4 to TRBJ2-7; 10 bases align to TRBD2. V lost 5 bases and J lost 1; bases outside the gene matches: 8. This CDR3 is 16 amino acids long. The CDR3 nucleotides read TGTGCCAGCAGTCAACTTTTAGCGGGAGGTTCCTACGAGCAGTACTTC. Translation gives CASSQLLAGGSYEQYF.